Below, one T cell receptor beta chain is given with its context. The source of the sample is a study of blood T cell repertoires in COVID-19. Study-wide background: Samples representing acute and convalescent COVID-19 were sourced from the United States, Italy and Spain. Sample material is recorded as cDNA or gDNA derived from T cells, B-cell-depleted T cells, or PBMCs.

Per the germline V gene, CDR1 is LNHDA and CDR2 is SQIVND (reference sequence). The CDR3 runs to 12 residues. V lost 3 bases and J 5 bases, leaving 7 bases between the germline ends. Authors' methods: Amplification of reference gene primers provided the estimated nucleated cell counts. Sequencing was performed with immunoSEQ multiplex PCR; in TCRdb, only in-frame clones are kept and a portion is missing. That table furnishes V, J and clone size, whereas the DNA furnished D and trimming. The sample has about 130,000 clones; roughly four fifths are singletons. This chain connects TRBV19 to TRBJ2-5; weak D call: TRBD1 (6 bases). The source is a man in his forties or fifties with active or convalescent COVID-19. The sample comprised peripheral blood. The CDR3 is CASSIDRETQYF. The CDR3 bases are TGTGCCAGTAGTATCGACAGGGAGACCCAGTACTTC.